The source of this TCR beta chain is a study of blood T cell repertoires in COVID-19. Study background: Researchers got acute and convalescent COVID-19 samples from the United States, Italy and Spain. Sample material is recorded as cDNA or gDNA derived from T cells, B-cell-depleted T cells, or PBMCs.

V shed 2 bases and J 3 bases; nucleotides not matched to a gene: 7. Germline values: CDR1 GTSNPN, CDR2 SVGIG (reference sequence). This CDR3 has 15 amino acids. Per the authors' pipeline: Estimation of nucleated cell counts was performed using reference gene primer amplification. The data were produced by immunoSEQ multiplex PCR, yet TCRdb's version contains in-frame clones alone and is incomplete. The V and J calls and clone size are taken from that table; D and trimming were inferred from the DNA. The sample contains hundreds of thousands of clones, roughly 90% of which appear only once. Participants had their cohort set by participant-reported clinical history.

This sequence joins TRBV30 and TRBJ1-5; TRBD1 aligns across 7 bases. The sample consisted of PBMCs or T cells enriched from blood (not recorded which). This TCR was recovered from a woman aged 18 to 35 with acute COVID-19. CDR3 DNA sequence: TGTGCCTGGAGTTTCCAGACAGGGTCCAATCAGCCCCAGCATTTT. Translated: CAWSFQTGSNQPQHF.